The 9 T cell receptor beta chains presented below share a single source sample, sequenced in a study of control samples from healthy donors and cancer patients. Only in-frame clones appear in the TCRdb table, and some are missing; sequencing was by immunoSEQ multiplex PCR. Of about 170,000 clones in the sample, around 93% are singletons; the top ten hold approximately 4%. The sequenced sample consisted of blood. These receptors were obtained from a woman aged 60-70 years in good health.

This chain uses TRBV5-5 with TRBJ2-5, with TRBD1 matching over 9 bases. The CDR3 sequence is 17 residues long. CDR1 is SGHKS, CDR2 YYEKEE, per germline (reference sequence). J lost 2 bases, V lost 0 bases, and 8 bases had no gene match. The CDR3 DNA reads TGTGCCAGCAGCTTGGTGATTTGGACAGGGGATCAAGAGACCCAGTACTTC. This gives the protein CASSLVIWTGDQETQYF.

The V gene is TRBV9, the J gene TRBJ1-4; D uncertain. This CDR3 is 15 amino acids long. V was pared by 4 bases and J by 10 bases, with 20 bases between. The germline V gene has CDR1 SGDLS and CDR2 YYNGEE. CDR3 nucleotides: TGTGCCAGCAGCCTCGAGGCAGGATGGGAAGGAAAACTGTTTTTT. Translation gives CASSLEAGWEGKLFF.

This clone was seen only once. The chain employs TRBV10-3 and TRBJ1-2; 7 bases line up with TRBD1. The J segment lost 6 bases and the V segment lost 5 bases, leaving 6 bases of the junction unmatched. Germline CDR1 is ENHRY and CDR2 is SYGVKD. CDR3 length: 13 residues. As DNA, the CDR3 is TGTGCCATCAGTACCGGACAGGATCATGGCTACACCTTC. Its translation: CAISTGQDHGYTF.

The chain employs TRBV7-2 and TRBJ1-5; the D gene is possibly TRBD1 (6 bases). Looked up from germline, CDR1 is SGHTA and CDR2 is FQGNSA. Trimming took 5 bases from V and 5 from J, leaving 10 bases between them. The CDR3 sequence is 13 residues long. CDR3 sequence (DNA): TGTGCCAGCAGCAGGACAGAGGATCAGCCCCAGCATTTT. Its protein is CASSRTEDQPQHF.

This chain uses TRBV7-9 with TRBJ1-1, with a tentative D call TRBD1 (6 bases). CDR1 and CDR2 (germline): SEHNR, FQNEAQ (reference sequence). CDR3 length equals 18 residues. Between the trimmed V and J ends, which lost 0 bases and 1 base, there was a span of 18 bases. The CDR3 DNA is TGTGCCAGCAGCTTAGCCAACCGTTGGACAGACAAGAACACTGAAGCTTTCTTT. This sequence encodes CASSLANRWTDKNTEAFF.

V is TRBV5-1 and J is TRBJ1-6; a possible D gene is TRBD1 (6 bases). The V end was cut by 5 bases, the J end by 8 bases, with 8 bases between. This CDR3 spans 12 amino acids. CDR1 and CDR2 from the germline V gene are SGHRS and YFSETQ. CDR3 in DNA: TGCGCCAGCAGGGGGGCTTATTCACCCCTCCACTTT. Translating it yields CASRGAYSPLHF.

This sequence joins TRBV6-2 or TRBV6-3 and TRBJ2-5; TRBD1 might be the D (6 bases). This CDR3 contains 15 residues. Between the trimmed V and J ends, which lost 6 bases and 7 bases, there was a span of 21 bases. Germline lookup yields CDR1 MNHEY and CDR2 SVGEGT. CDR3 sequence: CASSNLARDILTQYF. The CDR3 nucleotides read TGTGCCAGCAGCAACCTAGCCCGGGACATCTTGACCCAGTACTTC.

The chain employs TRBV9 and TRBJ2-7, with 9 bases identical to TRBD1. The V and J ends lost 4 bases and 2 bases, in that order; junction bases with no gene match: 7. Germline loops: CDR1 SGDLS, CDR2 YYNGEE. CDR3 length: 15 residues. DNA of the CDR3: TGTGCCAGCAGCCCACGGGGGGACAGGGCCTACGAGCAGTACTTC. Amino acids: CASSPRGDRAYEQYF.

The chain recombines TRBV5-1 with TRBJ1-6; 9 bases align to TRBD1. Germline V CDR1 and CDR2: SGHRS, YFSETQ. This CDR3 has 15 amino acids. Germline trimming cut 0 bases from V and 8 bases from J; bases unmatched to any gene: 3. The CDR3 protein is CASSLGDRVDSPLHF. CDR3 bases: TGCGCCAGCAGCTTGGGGGACAGGGTTGATTCACCCCTCCACTTT.